This T cell receptor (beta chain) was identified during a study of T cells in Graves' hyperthyroidism and ophthalmopathy. As for the study in general: The blood sample was taken at first diagnosis, before treatment began. Study findings and constraints: Onset of ophthalmopathy came a median around 6.5 months after the model predicted it.

This clonotype was picked up a small number of times. Its antigen remains unidentified. Trimming removed 6 bases from V and 9 bases from J, with 9 bases in between. CDR3 length: 12 residues. Subjects with ophthalmopathy showed a Clinical Activity Score no lower than 3, a NOSPECS grade no lower than 4, and a duration shorter than 3 months. From approximately 9.1 ml of fresh peripheral blood, PBMCs were isolated. RNA transcripts gave rise to amplified TCR beta CDR3 regions. When the TCR CDR3 underwent first-round RT-PCR, the HTBI primer set was used. TCRdb used MiXCR to reprocess the multiplex PCR reads, holding one entry per CDR3 protein. The data show approximately 600,000 distinct CDR3 sequences, with less than 25% seen just once and under 35% held by the top ten.

The chain has TRBV12-3 or TRBV12-4 and TRBJ1-6; weak D call: TRBD1 (5 bases). The sequence came from a man younger than 40 with Graves' ophthalmopathy. Sequenced sample: blood. Here the CDR3 reads CASRGQGSPLHF. The CDR3 bases are TGTGCCAGCAGGGGGCAGGGTTCACCCCTCCACTTT.